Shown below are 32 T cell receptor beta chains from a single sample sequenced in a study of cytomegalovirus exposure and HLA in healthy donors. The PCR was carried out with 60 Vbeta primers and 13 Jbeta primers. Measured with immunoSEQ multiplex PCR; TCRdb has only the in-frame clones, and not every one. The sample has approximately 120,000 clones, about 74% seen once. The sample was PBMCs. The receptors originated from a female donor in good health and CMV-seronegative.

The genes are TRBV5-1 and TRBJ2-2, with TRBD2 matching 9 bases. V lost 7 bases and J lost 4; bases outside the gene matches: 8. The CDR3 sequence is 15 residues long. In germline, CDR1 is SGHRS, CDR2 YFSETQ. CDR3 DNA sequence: TGCGCCAGCGAGAAGCCGGGACTAGCCACCGGGGAGCTGTTTTTT. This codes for CASEKPGLATGELFF.

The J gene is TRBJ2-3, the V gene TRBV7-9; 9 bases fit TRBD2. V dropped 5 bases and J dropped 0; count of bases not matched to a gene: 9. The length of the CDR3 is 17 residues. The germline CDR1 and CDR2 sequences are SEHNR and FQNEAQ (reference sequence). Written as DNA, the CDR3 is TGTGCCAGCAGCCGAGGCGGGGGGGCTTCTAGCACAGATACGCAGTATTTT. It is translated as CASSRGGGASSTDTQYF. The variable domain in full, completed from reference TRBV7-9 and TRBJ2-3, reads DTGVSQNPRHKITKRGQNVTFRCDPISEHNRLYWYRQTLGQGPEFLTYFQNEAQLEKSRLLSDRFSAERPKGSFSTLEIQRTEQGDSAMYLCASSRGGGASSTDTQYFGPGTRLTVL.

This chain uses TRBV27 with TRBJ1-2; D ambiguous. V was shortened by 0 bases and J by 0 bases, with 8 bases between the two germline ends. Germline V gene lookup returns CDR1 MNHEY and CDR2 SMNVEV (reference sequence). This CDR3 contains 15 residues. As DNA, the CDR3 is TGTGCCAGCAGTTTATCCGGACTCTCTAACTATGGCTACACCTTC. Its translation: CASSLSGLSNYGYTF.

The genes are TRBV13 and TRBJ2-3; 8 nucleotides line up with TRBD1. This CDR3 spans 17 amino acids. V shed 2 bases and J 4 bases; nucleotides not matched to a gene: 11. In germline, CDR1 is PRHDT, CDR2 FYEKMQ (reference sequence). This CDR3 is CASSLRSPGGSADTQYF. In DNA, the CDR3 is TGTGCCAGCAGCTTACGGAGTCCAGGGGGCTCGGCAGATACGCAGTATTTT.

CDR3 sequence: CASSFGTTDTQYF. The DNA of the CDR3 is TGTGCCAGCAGCTTCGGGACTACAGATACGCAGTATTTT. This rearrangement joins TRBV7-9 to TRBJ2-3, with D possibly TRBD2 on 6 matching bases. This CDR3 region has 13 residues. Germline lookup yields CDR1 SEHNR and CDR2 FQNEAQ (reference sequence). Trimming stripped 3 bases from V and 3 bases from J, with 7 bases between.

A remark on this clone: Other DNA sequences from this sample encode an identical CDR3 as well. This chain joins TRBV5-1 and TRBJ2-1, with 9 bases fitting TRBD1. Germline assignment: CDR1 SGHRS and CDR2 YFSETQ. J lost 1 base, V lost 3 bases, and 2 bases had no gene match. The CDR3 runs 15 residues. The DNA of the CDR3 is TGCGCCAGCAGCTCGACAGGGGGTTCCTACAATGAGCAGTTCTTC. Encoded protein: CASSSTGGSYNEQFF.

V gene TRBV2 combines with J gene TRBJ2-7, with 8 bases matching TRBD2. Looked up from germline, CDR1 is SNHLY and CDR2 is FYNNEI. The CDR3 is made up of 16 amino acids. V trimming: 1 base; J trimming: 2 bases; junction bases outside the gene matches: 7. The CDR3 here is CASSEGLAGATYEQYF. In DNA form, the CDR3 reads TGTGCCAGCAGTGAAGGTCTAGCGGGCGCCACCTACGAGCAGTACTTC.

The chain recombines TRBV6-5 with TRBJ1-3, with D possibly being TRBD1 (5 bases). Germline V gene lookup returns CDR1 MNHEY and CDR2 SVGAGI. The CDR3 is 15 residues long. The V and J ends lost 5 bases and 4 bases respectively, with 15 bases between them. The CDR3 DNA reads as TGTGCCAGCAGTGGGACTCGGGCGGCAGGAAACACCATATATTTT. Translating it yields CASSGTRAAGNTIYF.

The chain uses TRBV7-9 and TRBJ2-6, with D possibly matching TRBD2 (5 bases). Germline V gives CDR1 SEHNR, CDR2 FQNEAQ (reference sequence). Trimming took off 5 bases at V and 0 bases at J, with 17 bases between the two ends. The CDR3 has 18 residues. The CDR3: CASSQPVSGLSGANVLTF. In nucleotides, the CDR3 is TGTGCCAGCAGCCAACCCGTCTCAGGACTCTCTGGGGCCAACGTCCTGACTTTC.

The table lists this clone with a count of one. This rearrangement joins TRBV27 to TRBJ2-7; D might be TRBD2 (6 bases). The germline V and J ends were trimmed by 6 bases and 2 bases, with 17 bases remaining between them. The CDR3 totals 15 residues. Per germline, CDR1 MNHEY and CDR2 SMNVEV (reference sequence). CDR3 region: CASSPAGIPTYEQYF. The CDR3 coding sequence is TGTGCCAGCAGCCCAGCGGGTATCCCTACCTACGAGCAGTACTTC.

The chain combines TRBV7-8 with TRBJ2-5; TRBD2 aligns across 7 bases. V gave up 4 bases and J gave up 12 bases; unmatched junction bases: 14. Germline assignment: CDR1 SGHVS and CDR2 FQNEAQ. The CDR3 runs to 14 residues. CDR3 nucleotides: TGTGCCAGCAGCTACGACCTTGGGGGGGAGACTAAGTACTTC. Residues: CASSYDLGGETKYF.

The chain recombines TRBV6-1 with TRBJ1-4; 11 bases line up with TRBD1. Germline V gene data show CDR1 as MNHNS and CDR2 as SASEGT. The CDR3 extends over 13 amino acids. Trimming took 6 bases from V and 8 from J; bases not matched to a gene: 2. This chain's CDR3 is CASRGTGGEKLFF. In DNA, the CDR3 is TGTGCCAGCAGGGGGACAGGGGGAGAAAAACTGTTTTTT.

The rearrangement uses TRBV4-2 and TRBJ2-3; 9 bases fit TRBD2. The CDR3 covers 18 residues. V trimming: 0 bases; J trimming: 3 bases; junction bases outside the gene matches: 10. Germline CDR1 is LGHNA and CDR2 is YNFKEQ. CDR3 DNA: TGTGCCAGCAGCCAAGATACTCCAGCGGGGGGTTCTACAGATACGCAGTATTTT. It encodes CASSQDTPAGGSTDTQYF.

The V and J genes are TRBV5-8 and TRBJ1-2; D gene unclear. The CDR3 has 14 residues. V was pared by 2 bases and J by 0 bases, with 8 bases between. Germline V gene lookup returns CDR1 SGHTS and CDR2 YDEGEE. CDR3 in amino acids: CASSLREANYGYTF. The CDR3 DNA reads TGTGCCAGCAGCTTACGGGAGGCTAACTATGGCTACACCTTC.

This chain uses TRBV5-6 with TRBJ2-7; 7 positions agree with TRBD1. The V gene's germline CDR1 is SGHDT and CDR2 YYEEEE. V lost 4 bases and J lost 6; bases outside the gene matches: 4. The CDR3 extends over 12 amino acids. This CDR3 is CASSEGDSEQYF. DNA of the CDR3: TGTGCCAGCAGCGAAGGGGACAGCGAGCAGTACTTC.

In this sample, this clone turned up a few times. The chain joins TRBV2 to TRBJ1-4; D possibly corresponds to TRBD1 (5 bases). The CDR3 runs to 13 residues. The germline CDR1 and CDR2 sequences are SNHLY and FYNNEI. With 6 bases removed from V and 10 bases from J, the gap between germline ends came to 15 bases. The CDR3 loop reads CASRPDSEVKLFF. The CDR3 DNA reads TGTGCCAGCAGACCCGACAGTGAAGTAAAACTGTTTTTT. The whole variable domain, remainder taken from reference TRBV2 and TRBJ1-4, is EPEVTQTPSHQVTQMGQEVILRCVPISNHLYFYWYRQILGQKVEFLVSFYNNEISEKSEIFDDQFSVERPDGSNFTLKIRSTKLEDSAMYFCASRPDSEVKLFFGSGTQLSVL.

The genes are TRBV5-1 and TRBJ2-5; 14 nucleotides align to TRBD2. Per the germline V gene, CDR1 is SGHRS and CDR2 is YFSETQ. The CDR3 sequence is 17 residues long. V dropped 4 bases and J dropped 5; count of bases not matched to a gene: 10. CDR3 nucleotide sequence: TGCGCCAGCAGCGCGACTAGCGGGGGGGCCCTTGGGGAGACCCAGTACTTC. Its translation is CASSATSGGALGETQYF.

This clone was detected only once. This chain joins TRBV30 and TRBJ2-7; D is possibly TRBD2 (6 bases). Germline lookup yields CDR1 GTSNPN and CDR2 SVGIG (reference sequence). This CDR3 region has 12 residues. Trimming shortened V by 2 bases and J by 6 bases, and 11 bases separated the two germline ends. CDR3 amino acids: CAWSFGGSEQYF. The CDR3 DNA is TGTGCCTGGAGTTTCGGGGGAAGCGAGCAGTACTTC.

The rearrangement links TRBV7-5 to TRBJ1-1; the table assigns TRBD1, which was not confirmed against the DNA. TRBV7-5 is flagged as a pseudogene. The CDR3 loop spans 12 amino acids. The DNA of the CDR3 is TGTGCCAGCAGCCAGGGACAGGGTTTGGCTTTCTTT. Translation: CASSQGQGLAFF.

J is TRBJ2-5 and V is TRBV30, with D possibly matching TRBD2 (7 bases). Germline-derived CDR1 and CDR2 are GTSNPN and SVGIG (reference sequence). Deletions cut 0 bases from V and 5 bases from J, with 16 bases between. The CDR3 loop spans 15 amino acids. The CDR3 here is CAWSVRGALWETQYF. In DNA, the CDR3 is TGTGCCTGGAGTGTACGGGGGGCCCTGTGGGAGACCCAGTACTTC.

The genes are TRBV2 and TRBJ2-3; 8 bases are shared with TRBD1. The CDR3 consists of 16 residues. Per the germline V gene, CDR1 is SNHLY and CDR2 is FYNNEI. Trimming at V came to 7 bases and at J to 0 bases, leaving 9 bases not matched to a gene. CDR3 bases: TGTGCCAGCACCGAACAGGGGGGCCCTAGCACAGATACGCAGTATTTT. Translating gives CASTEQGGPSTDTQYF.

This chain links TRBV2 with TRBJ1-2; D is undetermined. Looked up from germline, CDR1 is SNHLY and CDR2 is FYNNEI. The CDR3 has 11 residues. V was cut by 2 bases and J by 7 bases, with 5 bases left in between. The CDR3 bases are TGTGCCAGCAGTGAACTCGGTGGCTACACCTTC. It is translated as CASSELGGYTF.

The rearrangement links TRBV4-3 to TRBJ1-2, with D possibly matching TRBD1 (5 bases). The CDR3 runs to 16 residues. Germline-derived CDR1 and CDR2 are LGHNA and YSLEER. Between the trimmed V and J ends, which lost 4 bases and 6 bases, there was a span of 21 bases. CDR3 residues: CASSPSPQAVWHGYTF. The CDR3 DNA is TGCGCCAGCAGCCCATCGCCACAGGCCGTTTGGCATGGCTACACCTTC.

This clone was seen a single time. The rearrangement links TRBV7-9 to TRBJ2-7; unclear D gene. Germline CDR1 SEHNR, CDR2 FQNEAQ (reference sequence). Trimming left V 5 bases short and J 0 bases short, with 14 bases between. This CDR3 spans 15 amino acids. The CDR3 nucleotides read TGTGCCAGCAGCCGGCGCCTAGGCGACTCCTACGAGCAGTACTTC. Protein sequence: CASSRRLGDSYEQYF.

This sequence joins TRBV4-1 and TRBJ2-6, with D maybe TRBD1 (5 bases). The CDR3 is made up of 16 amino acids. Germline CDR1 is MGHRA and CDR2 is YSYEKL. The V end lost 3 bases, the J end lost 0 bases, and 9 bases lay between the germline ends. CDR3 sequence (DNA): TGCGCCAGCAGCCACGGTAGGGGCTCTGGGGCCAACGTCCTGACTTTC. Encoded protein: CASSHGRGSGANVLTF.

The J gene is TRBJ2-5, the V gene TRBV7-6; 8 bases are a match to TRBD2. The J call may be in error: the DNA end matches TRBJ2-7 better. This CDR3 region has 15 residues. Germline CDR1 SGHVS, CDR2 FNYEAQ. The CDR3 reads CASSYTWAGGYEQYF. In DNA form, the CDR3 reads TGTGCCAGCAGCTATACGTGGGCGGGGGGTTACGAGCAGTACTTC.

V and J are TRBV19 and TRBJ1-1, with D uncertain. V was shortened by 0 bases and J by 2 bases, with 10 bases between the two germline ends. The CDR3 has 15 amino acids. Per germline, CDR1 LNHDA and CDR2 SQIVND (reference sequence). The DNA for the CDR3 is TGTGCCAGTAGTATAGAAGGAGGCGACAACACTGAAGCTTTCTTT. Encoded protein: CASSIEGGDNTEAFF. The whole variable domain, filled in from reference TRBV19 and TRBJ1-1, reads DGGITQSPKYLFRKEGQNVTLSCEQNLNHDAMYWYRQDPGQGLRLIYYSQIVNDFQKGDIAEGYSVSREKKESFPLTVTSAQKNPTAFYLCASSIEGGDNTEAFFGQGTRLTVV.

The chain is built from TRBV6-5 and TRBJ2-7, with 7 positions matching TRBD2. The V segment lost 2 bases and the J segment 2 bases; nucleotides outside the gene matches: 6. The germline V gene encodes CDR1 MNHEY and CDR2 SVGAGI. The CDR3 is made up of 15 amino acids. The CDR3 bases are TGTGCCAGCAGTTACAGTGGGGGGGGGACCTACGAGCAGTACTTC. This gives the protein CASSYSGGGTYEQYF.

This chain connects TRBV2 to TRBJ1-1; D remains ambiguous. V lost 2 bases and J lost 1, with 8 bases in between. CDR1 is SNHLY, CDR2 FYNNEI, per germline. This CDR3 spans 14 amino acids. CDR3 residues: CASSEIGRNTEAFF. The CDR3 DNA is TGTGCCAGCAGTGAAATTGGCAGGAACACTGAAGCTTTCTTT.

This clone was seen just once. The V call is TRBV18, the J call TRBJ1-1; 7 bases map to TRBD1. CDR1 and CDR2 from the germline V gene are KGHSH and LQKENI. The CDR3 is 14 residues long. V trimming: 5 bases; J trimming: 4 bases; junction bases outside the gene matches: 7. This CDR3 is CASSTRQGGTEAFF. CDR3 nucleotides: TGTGCCAGCTCAACCCGACAGGGAGGCACTGAAGCTTTCTTT.

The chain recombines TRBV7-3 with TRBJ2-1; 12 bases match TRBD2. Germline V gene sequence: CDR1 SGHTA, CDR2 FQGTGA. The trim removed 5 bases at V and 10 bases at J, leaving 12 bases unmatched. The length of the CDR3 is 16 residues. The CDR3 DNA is TGTGCCAGCAGCCTAGAATCTCTAGCGGGGGGGCGGGAGCAGTTCTTC. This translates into CASSLESLAGGREQFF.

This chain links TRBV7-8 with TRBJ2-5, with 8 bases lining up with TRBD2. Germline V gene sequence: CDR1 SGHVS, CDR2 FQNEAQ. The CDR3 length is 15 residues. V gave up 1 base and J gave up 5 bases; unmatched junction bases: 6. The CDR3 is CASSLVAGGPETQYF. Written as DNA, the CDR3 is TGTGCCAGCAGCTTAGTCGCGGGGGGCCCGGAGACCCAGTACTTC.